These 23 T cell receptor beta chains came from one sample sequenced in a study of technical replicates of blood from several donors. Assay: immunoSEQ multiplex PCR; the TCRdb copy retains only in-frame clones and omits some. The sample yields approximately 78,000 clones, about 95% seen once. Sequenced input: T cells isolated from PBMCs. The receptors here all came from a human donor in good health.

CDR3 nucleotide sequence: TGTGCCATCAGTGAGTCAGGACAGCCAAACTATCAGCCCCAGCATTTT. Amino acids: CAISESGQPNYQPQHF. The chain uses TRBV10-3 and TRBJ1-5, with a possible D match to TRBD1 (6 bases). Trimming removed 0 bases from V and 5 bases from J, with 14 bases in between. The CDR3 is made up of 16 amino acids. Germline V gene sequence: CDR1 ENHRY, CDR2 SYGVKD.

The J gene is TRBJ1-1, the V gene TRBV5-4, with 8 bases lining up with TRBD1. CDR3 length equals 15 residues. J gave up 4 bases and V 5 bases, and 10 bases lay outside the gene matches. Germline CDR1 reads SGHNT; CDR2 reads YYREEE (reference sequence). CDR3 residues: CASRRTGGRVTEAFF. The CDR3 nucleotides are TGTGCCAGCAGGCGAACAGGGGGGAGGGTCACTGAAGCTTTCTTT.

V gene TRBV7-6 combines with J gene TRBJ2-7, with a weak D call TRBD2 (6 bases). CDR3 length: 16 amino acids. The V gene's germline CDR1 is SGHVS and CDR2 FNYEAQ. V was pared by 4 bases and J by 0 bases, with 16 bases between. This CDR3 reads CASSSRPGDGSYEQYF. CDR3 nucleotide sequence: TGTGCCAGCAGCTCCAGGCCGGGGGACGGCTCCTACGAGCAGTACTTC.

Regarding this clone: Mismatch with germline at one junction end may stem from a read error. The V gene is TRBV27, the J gene TRBJ2-7; 11 bases match TRBD2. This CDR3 region has 13 residues. Per the germline V gene, CDR1 is MNHEY and CDR2 is SMNVEV (reference sequence). In nucleotides, the CDR3 is TGTGCCAGCAGCTTCGGGACTAGCGGTGCTCTTTCTTTC. Its translation is CASSFGTSGALSF.

This chain joins TRBV9 and TRBJ2-1; D is uncertain. The germline V gene encodes CDR1 SGDLS and CDR2 YYNGEE. There are 13 residues in the CDR3. Trimming removed 1 base from V and 9 bases from J, with 11 bases in between. This CDR3 is CASSVMTAAEQFF. The DNA of the CDR3 is TGTGCCAGCAGCGTAATGACTGCAGCTGAGCAGTTCTTC.

This chain uses TRBV2 with TRBJ1-1; 7 bases align to TRBD1. Germline V CDR1 and CDR2: SNHLY, FYNNEI. CDR3 size: 11 residues. The ends lost 6 bases at V and 8 bases at J; junction bases unmatched: 3. In nucleotides, the CDR3 is TGTGCCAGCAGGATGACAGGGGAAGCTTTCTTT. It is translated as CASRMTGEAFF. The complete variable domain, with remaining parts taken from reference TRBV2 and TRBJ1-1, reads EPEVTQTPSHQVTQMGQEVILRCVPISNHLYFYWYRQILGQKVEFLVSFYNNEISEKSEIFDDQFSVERPDGSNFTLKIRSTKLEDSAMYFCASRMTGEAFFGQGTRLTVV.

The DNA of the CDR3 is TGTGCCAGCTCACCGCCACCCGGACAGGGGGCCTGGATTTACACTGAAGCTTTCTTT. It encodes CASSPPPGQGAWIYTEAFF. The gene calls are TRBV18 and TRBJ1-1; 11 bases fit TRBD1. Germline-derived CDR1 and CDR2 are KGHSH and LQKENI. The CDR3 extends over 19 amino acids. V shed 3 bases and J 3 bases; nucleotides not matched to a gene: 15.

Comment on this clone: The germline gene is not matched at one end of the junction; a read error may be the cause. The V call is TRBV7-7, the J call TRBJ1-6; D gene ambiguous. Germline V gene lookup returns CDR1 SSHAT and CDR2 FNYEAQ (reference sequence). This CDR3 spans 13 amino acids. CDR3 amino acids: CASSLFLNSPLHF. The CDR3 coding sequence is TGTGCTAGCAGCTTATTCCTTAATTCACCCCTCCACTTT.

The J gene is TRBJ1-1, the V gene TRBV7-9; D not resolved. This CDR3 is 14 amino acids long. In germline, CDR1 is SEHNR, CDR2 FQNEAQ (reference sequence). Trimming left V 1 base short and J 0 bases short, with 6 bases between. The CDR3 loop is CASSLGAMNTEAFF. CDR3 sequence (DNA): TGTGCCAGCAGCTTAGGGGCGATGAACACTGAAGCTTTCTTT.

CDR3 protein: CASSGHMNTEAFF. DNA for the CDR3: TGTGCCAGCAGTGGACACATGAACACTGAAGCTTTCTTT. The rearrangement joins TRBV6-5 to TRBJ1-1; TRBD1 might be the D (5 bases). The V gene lost 5 bases and the J gene lost 0 bases, with 7 bases spanning the gap. This CDR3 comprises 13 residues. The germline V gene has CDR1 MNHEY and CDR2 SVGAGI.

This chain uses TRBV7-9 with TRBJ1-1; a weak D match, TRBD1 (5 bases). Trimming cost V 3 bases and J 0 bases, with 14 bases left between them. Germline CDR1 SEHNR, CDR2 FQNEAQ (reference sequence). The CDR3 spans 16 residues. CDR3 loop: CASSFDRTLMNTEAFF. CDR3 coding DNA: TGTGCCAGCAGCTTCGACAGAACCCTCATGAACACTGAAGCTTTCTTT.

This rearrangement joins TRBV5-1 to TRBJ2-5, with TRBD2 matching 11 bases. The CDR3 loop spans 16 amino acids. CDR1 and CDR2 from the germline V gene are SGHRS and YFSETQ. Germline trimming cut 4 bases from V and 1 base from J; bases unmatched to any gene: 6. The CDR3 region is CASSPYSGGAQETQYF. The CDR3, as DNA: TGCGCCAGCAGCCCTTATAGCGGGGGGGCCCAAGAGACCCAGTACTTC.

The CDR3 DNA reads TGTGCCAGCAGCGCCCCGAAAGGTAGCGGGAGGCTGTACCAAGAGACCCAGTACTTC. Protein sequence: CASSAPKGSGRLYQETQYF. This rearrangement joins TRBV9 to TRBJ2-5; 10 bases match TRBD2. The V gene's germline CDR1 is SGDLS and CDR2 YYNGEE. CDR3 size: 19 residues. The V gene end was trimmed by 3 bases and the J gene end by 0 bases; junction bases not matched to a gene: 14.

A word on this clone: This sample includes further DNA sequences coding for the same CDR3. The V gene is TRBV4-1, the J gene TRBJ2-2; D gene unclear. The CDR3 extends over 13 amino acids. Germline CDR1 reads MGHRA; CDR2 reads YSYEKL. V gave up 1 base and J gave up 4 bases, with 4 bases separating them. CDR3 residues: CASSQVGTGELFF. As DNA, the CDR3 is TGCGCCAGCAGCCAAGTCGGCACCGGGGAGCTGTTTTTT.

The genes are TRBV6-5 and TRBJ2-7, with 12 positions matching TRBD1. V lost 6 bases to trimming and J lost 5 bases; unmatched junction nucleotides: 8. Germline-derived CDR1 and CDR2 are MNHEY and SVGAGI. This CDR3 region has 15 residues. The CDR3 reads CASRPGQGAVNEQYF. The DNA of the CDR3 is TGTGCCAGCAGACCGGGACAGGGGGCTGTAAACGAGCAGTACTTC.

This chain uses TRBV5-1 with TRBJ2-1; TRBD2 matches 10 bases. Unmatched junction bases numbered 4, after V lost 5 bases and J lost 8 bases. The germline V gene encodes CDR1 SGHRS and CDR2 YFSETQ. The CDR3 length is 13 residues. For the CDR3, the DNA is TGCGCCAGCAGAGCGGGGGGGCCGTATGAGCAGTTCTTC. Its protein product is CASRAGGPYEQFF.

The chain uses TRBV7-9 and TRBJ2-7, with 7 bases lining up with TRBD1. The CDR3 length is 14 residues. V trimming: 3 bases; J trimming: 1 base; junction bases outside the gene matches: 3. CDR1 and CDR2 (germline): SEHNR, FQNEAQ (reference sequence). CDR3 amino acids: CASSFLTGSYEQYF. The CDR3 nucleotides read TGTGCCAGCAGCTTCTTGACAGGGTCCTACGAGCAGTACTTC.

This clone was seen just once. The chain combines TRBV19 with TRBJ2-4; possibly TRBD1 for D (5 bases). The germline V gene encodes CDR1 LNHDA and CDR2 SQIVND (reference sequence). V was shortened by 3 bases and J by 0 bases, with 9 bases between the two germline ends. The CDR3 length is 15 residues. CDR3 bases: TGTGCCAGTAGTATTGGACATCAAGCCAAAAACATTCAGTACTTC. This translates into CASSIGHQAKNIQYF.

The chain is built from TRBV2 and TRBJ2-7; 9 positions agree with TRBD1. CDR1 and CDR2 (germline): SNHLY, FYNNEI. The CDR3 consists of 14 residues. The trim removed 6 bases at V and 3 bases at J, leaving 6 bases unmatched. The CDR3 coding sequence is TGTGCCAGCAGCCACAGGACAGGGGTCTACGAGCAGTACTTC. It specifies CASSHRTGVYEQYF.

The chain couples TRBV19 to TRBJ2-1; possibly TRBD1 for D (5 bases). The CDR3 consists of 14 residues. V lost 2 bases and J 4 bases, leaving 9 bases between the germline ends. Germline V CDR1 and CDR2: LNHDA, SQIVND (reference sequence). The CDR3 here is CASSIRGPYNEQFF. The DNA of the CDR3 is TGTGCCAGTAGTATAAGGGGTCCTTACAATGAGCAGTTCTTC.

V and J are TRBV30 and TRBJ1-4, with D possibly being TRBD1 (5 bases). The CDR3 spans 16 residues. The germline V gene encodes CDR1 GTSNPN and CDR2 SVGIG (reference sequence). Trimming pared 0 bases from V and 0 bases from J, leaving 11 bases between. The CDR3: CAWSVLDRTTNEKLFF. CDR3 DNA sequence: TGTGCCTGGAGTGTTCTTGACAGAACAACTAATGAAAAACTGTTTTTT.

This clone is a singleton in its sample. This rearrangement joins TRBV28 to TRBJ1-1; possibly TRBD1 for D (5 bases). The CDR3 extends over 12 amino acids. Trimming stripped 3 bases from V and 3 bases from J, with 5 bases between. The germline V gene encodes CDR1 MDHEN and CDR2 SYDVKM. The CDR3 protein is CASSLGHTEAFF. In DNA form, the CDR3 reads TGTGCCAGCAGTTTGGGGCACACTGAAGCTTTCTTT.

The V call is TRBV18, the J call TRBJ2-3; D is unclear. The germline CDR1 and CDR2 sequences are KGHSH and LQKENI. Trimming left V 2 bases short and J 1 base short, with 13 bases between. CDR3 size: 16 residues. Here the CDR3 reads CASSPSRSRGTDTQYF. CDR3 DNA: TGTGCCAGCTCACCATCCCGGAGTCGGGGCACAGATACGCAGTATTTT.